The present T cell receptor (beta chain) was sequenced within a study of identical twins. The count of this clonotype is one. TCRdb re-called the 5' RACE reads with MiXCR, one entry per CDR3 protein. The repertoire has 470,000 or so distinct CDR3 sequences, less than 25% of them found once; the top ten carry approximately 2.9%. This same sample was also part of a study on T cells expressing NK-cell markers. Turning to that study: Seven of the eight sequenced donors were HCMV-seropositive; one was seronegative.

The source of this sequence is a woman between 18 and 29 years old in good health. The sequenced sample was CD4+ T cells sorted from blood.

CDR3: CSAGREENNEQFF. For the CDR3, the DNA is TGCAGTGCTGGGCGGGAGGAGAACAATGAGCAGTTCTTC. The V and J genes are TRBV20-1 and TRBJ2-1; 8 bases are a match to TRBD2. This CDR3 comprises 13 residues. V dropped 5 bases and J dropped 5; count of bases not matched to a gene: 5. In germline, CDR1 is DFQATT, CDR2 SNEGSKA (reference sequence).